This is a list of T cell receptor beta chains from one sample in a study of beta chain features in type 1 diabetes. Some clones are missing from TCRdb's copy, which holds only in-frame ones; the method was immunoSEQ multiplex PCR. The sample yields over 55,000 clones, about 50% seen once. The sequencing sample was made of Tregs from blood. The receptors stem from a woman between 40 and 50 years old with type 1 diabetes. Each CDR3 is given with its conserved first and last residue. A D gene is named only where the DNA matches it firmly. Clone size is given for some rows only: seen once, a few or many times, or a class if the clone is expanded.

cdr3_nt: TGTGCCAGCAGCTTAGAATCCAAGGGGTACGAGCAGTACTTC; cdr3_aa: CASSLESKGYEQYF; j_call: TRBJ2-7; v_call: TRBV7-2; clone_size: -; d_call: -
cdr3_nt: TGTGCCTGGAGTGTACGGGGGAATCAGCCCCAGCATTTT; cdr3_aa: CAWSVRGNQPQHF; j_call: TRBJ1-5; v_call: TRBV30; clone_size: -; d_call: -
cdr3_nt: TGTGCCAGCAGCATTGGACAGGGTACAGGCTACACCTTC; cdr3_aa: CASSIGQGTGYTF; j_call: TRBJ1-2; v_call: TRBV7-2; clone_size: -; d_call: TRBD1
cdr3_nt: TGTGCCAGCAGCCCGTTTGGGGGAGGGAACAATCGGCCCCAGCATTTT; cdr3_aa: CASSPFGGGNNRPQHF; j_call: TRBJ1-5; v_call: TRBV27; clone_size: -; d_call: -
cdr3_nt: TGTGCCAGCATCCAAGACGGGGGGCAGGCTTTCTTT; cdr3_aa: CASIQDGGQAFF; j_call: TRBJ1-1; v_call: TRBV28; clone_size: few; d_call: -
cdr3_nt: TGTGCCACGTCCCGGGACTCCCATGAAAAACTGTTTTTT; cdr3_aa: CATSRDSHEKLFF; j_call: TRBJ1-4; v_call: TRBV10-3; clone_size: -; d_call: -
cdr3_nt: TGTGCCAGCAGCCAACGACAGGGGAGTTACAATGAGCAGTTCTTC; cdr3_aa: CASSQRQGSYNEQFF; j_call: TRBJ2-1; v_call: TRBV7-9; clone_size: few; d_call: TRBD1
cdr3_nt: TGTGCCAGCAGTTTCGGTGGGGTAGGAGGAGGGAATGAGCAGTTCTTC; cdr3_aa: CASSFGGVGGGNEQFF; j_call: TRBJ2-1; v_call: TRBV5-4; clone_size: -; d_call: -
cdr3_nt: TGTGCCAGTAGTATAGGTGCGGTTTTCAAGCCTAATAGCAATCAGCCCCAGCATTTT; cdr3_aa: CASSIGAVFKPNSNQPQHF; j_call: TRBJ1-5; v_call: TRBV19; clone_size: -; d_call: -
cdr3_nt: TGTGCCAGCAGCTTTGGTAACACGAACGTCTACGAGCAGTACTTC; cdr3_aa: CASSFGNTNVYEQYF; j_call: TRBJ2-7; v_call: TRBV5-5; clone_size: -; d_call: -
cdr3_nt: TGTGCCAGCAGTGTCGGGTTCGGCTACACCTTC; cdr3_aa: CASSVGFGYTF; j_call: TRBJ1-2; v_call: TRBV25-1; clone_size: few; d_call: -
cdr3_nt: TGTGCCAGCCGGGACAGGGATTACTCTGGGGCCAACGTCCTGACTTTC; cdr3_aa: CASRDRDYSGANVLTF; j_call: TRBJ2-6; v_call: TRBV19; clone_size: few; d_call: TRBD1
cdr3_nt: TGTGCCAGCAGCCAAAGCGGGAAGAATGAGCAGTTCTTC; cdr3_aa: CASSQSGKNEQFF; j_call: TRBJ2-1; v_call: TRBV7-9; clone_size: many; d_call: TRBD2
cdr3_nt: TGTGCCAGCAGTCGGGGGGGGGCAATTAATGAAAAACTGTTTTTT; cdr3_aa: CASSRGGAINEKLFF; j_call: TRBJ1-4; v_call: TRBV28; clone_size: -; d_call: -
cdr3_nt: TGTGCCAGCAGTTTGATGGGGGCCGCAGAGACCCAGTACTTC; cdr3_aa: CASSLMGAAETQYF; j_call: TRBJ2-5; v_call: TRBV27; clone_size: -; d_call: -
cdr3_nt: TGTGCCAGTAGTACCTACCTACAGGGCCTGGATGGCTACACCTTC; cdr3_aa: CASSTYLQGLDGYTF; j_call: TRBJ1-2; v_call: TRBV19; clone_size: few; d_call: -
cdr3_nt: TGTGCCAGCTCACCACGAAACACTATGGTCGGAGAGGCAGATACGCAGTATTTT; cdr3_aa: CASSPRNTMVGEADTQYF; j_call: TRBJ2-3; v_call: TRBV18; clone_size: -; d_call: -
cdr3_nt: TGTGCCAGCAGCGCCCAGGGGGTCAATGAGCAGTTCTTC; cdr3_aa: CASSAQGVNEQFF; j_call: TRBJ2-1; v_call: TRBV7-3; clone_size: -; d_call: TRBD1
cdr3_nt: TGTGCCAGCAGTGGGACAGACAGGGGAGTCTCCTATAATTCACCCCTCCACTTT; cdr3_aa: CASSGTDRGVSYNSPLHF; j_call: TRBJ1-6; v_call: TRBV6-1; clone_size: -; d_call: TRBD1
cdr3_nt: TGTGCCAGCAGCAAATGTTCAGGGGGCTATAACAATGAGCAGTTCTTC; cdr3_aa: CASSKCSGGYNNEQFF; j_call: TRBJ2-1; v_call: TRBV21-1; clone_size: -; d_call: -
cdr3_nt: TGTGCCAGCAACGGATTGACAGGGGTATTTTCCGGGGAGCTGTTTTTT; cdr3_aa: CASNGLTGVFSGELFF; j_call: TRBJ2-2; v_call: TRBV28; clone_size: -; d_call: TRBD1
cdr3_nt: TGTGCCAGCAGCACCCGGACTGTTCGGTATCAGCCCCAGCATTTT; cdr3_aa: CASSTRTVRYQPQHF; j_call: TRBJ1-5; v_call: TRBV5-6; clone_size: few; d_call: -
cdr3_nt: TGTGCCAGCAGTCGTAATTCAGGGGTCGAGAGGAGCGGGGAGCTGTTTTTT; cdr3_aa: CASSRNSGVERSGELFF; j_call: TRBJ2-2; v_call: TRBV27; clone_size: few; d_call: -
cdr3_nt: TGTGCCAGCTCCCCGGTCGTCCAAACCGGGGAGCTGTTTTTT; cdr3_aa: CASSPVVQTGELFF; j_call: TRBJ2-2; v_call: TRBV2; clone_size: few; d_call: -
cdr3_nt: TGTGCCAGCAGTTCCCGGGACAGCATTTACAATGAGCAGTTCTTC; cdr3_aa: CASSSRDSIYNEQFF; j_call: TRBJ2-1; v_call: TRBV28; clone_size: -; d_call: TRBD1
cdr3_nt: TGCGCCAGCAGCTCGGGACAGGAAACAGGCTACACCTTC; cdr3_aa: CASSSGQETGYTF; j_call: TRBJ1-2; v_call: TRBV5-1; clone_size: once; d_call: TRBD1
cdr3_nt: TGTGCCAGCAGCCCGACCGGGACTAGCGACACAGATACGCAGTATTTT; cdr3_aa: CASSPTGTSDTDTQYF; j_call: TRBJ2-3; v_call: TRBV13; clone_size: -; d_call: TRBD2
cdr3_nt: TGTGCCAGCGGTCGGGGGAACATTCAGTACTTC; cdr3_aa: CASGRGNIQYF; j_call: TRBJ2-4; v_call: TRBV28; clone_size: few; d_call: -
cdr3_nt: TGCAGCGCCTCGGGACAGGGGTACAATGAGCAGTTCTTC; cdr3_aa: CSASGQGYNEQFF; j_call: TRBJ2-1; v_call: TRBV29-1; clone_size: many; d_call: TRBD1